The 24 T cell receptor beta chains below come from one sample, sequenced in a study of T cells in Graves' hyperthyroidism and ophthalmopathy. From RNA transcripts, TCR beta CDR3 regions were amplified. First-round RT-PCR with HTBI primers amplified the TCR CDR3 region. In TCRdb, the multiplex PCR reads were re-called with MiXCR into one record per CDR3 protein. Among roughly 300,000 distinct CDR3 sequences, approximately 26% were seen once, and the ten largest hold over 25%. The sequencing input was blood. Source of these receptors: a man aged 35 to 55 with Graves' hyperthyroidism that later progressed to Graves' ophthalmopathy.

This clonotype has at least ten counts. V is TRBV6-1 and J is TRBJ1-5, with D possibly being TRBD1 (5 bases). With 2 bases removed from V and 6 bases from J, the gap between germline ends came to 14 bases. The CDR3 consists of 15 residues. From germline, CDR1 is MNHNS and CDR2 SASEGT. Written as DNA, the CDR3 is TGTGCCAGCAGTGAATGGGGACGGAGAGGTCAGCCCCAGCATTTT. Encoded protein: CASSEWGRRGQPQHF.

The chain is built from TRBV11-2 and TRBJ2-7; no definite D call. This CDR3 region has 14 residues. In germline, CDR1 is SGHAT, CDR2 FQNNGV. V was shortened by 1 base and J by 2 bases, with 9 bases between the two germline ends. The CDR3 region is CASSLARGPYEQYF. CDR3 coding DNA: TGTGCCAGCAGCTTAGCGCGTGGTCCCTACGAGCAGTACTTC.

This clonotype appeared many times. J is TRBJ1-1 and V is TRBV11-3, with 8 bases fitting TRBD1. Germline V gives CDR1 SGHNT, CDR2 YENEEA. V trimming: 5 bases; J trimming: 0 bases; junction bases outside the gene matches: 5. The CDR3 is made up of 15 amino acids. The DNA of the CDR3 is TGTGCCAGCAGCGACAGGGGAGGCTTGAACACTGAAGCTTTCTTT. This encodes CASSDRGGLNTEAFF.

CDR3 amino acids: CASKAPGLAGVGETQYF. CDR3 bases: TGTGCCAGCAAGGCCCCGGGACTAGCGGGAGTCGGGGAGACCCAGTACTTC. This chain links TRBV12-3 or TRBV12-4 with TRBJ2-5; 14 nucleotides agree with TRBD2. V shed 7 bases and J 5 bases; nucleotides not matched to a gene: 12. The CDR3 is 17 amino acids.

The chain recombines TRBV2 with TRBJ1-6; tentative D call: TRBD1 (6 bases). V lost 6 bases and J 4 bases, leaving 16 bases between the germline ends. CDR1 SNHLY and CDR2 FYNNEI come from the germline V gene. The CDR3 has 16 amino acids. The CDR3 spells CASSVRQVKYNSPLHF. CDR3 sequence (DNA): TGTGCCAGCAGCGTCCGACAGGTGAAATATAATTCACCCCTCCACTTT.

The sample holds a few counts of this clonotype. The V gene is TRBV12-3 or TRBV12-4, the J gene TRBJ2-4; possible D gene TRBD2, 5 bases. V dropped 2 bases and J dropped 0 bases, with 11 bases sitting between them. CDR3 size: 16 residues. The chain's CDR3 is CASSLRGEIAKNIQYF. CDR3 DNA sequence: TGTGCCAGCAGTTTACGGGGAGAAATAGCCAAAAACATTCAGTACTTC.

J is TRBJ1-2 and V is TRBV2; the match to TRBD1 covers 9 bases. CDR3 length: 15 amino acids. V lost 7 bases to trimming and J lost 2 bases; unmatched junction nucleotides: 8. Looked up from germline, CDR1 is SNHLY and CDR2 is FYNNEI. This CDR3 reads CASTQGQGLNYGYTF. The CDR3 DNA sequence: TGTGCCAGCACCCAAGGACAGGGGTTGAACTATGGCTACACCTTC.

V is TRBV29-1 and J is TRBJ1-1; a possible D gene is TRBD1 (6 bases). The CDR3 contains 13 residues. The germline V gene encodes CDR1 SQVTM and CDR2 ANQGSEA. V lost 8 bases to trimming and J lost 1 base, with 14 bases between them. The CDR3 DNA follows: TGCAGCCTTCAGACAGGAAGGAACACTGAAGCTTTCTTT. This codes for CSLQTGRNTEAFF.

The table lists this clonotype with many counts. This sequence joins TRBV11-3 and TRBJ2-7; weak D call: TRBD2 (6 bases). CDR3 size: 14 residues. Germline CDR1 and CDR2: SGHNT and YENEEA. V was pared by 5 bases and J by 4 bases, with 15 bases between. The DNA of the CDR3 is TGTGCCAGCAGCGCGGGGTCAGGACCATACGAGCAGTACTTC. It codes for CASSAGSGPYEQYF.

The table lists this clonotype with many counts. CDR3 nucleotides: TGTGCCAGCAGTTTGCGGACTGATTTTTACGAGCAGTACTTC. It translates to CASSLRTDFYEQYF. This rearrangement joins TRBV6-5 to TRBJ2-7, with D possibly TRBD2 on 5 matching bases. V lost 4 bases, J lost 4 bases, and 14 bases lay in between. Germline CDR1 is MNHEY and CDR2 is SVGAGI. The CDR3 sequence is 14 residues long.

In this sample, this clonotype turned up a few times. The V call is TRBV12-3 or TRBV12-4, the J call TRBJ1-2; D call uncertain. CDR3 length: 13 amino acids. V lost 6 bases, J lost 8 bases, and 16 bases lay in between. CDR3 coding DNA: TGTGCCAGCAGCCAACCCGGACGCGAGGGCTACACCTTC. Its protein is CASSQPGREGYTF.

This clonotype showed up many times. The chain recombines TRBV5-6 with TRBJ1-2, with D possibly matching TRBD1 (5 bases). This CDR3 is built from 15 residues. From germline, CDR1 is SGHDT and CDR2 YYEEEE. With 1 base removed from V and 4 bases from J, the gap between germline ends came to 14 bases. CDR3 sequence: CASSLLGREGYGYTF. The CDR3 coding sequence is TGTGCCAGCAGCTTGCTAGGCAGGGAAGGCTATGGCTACACCTTC.

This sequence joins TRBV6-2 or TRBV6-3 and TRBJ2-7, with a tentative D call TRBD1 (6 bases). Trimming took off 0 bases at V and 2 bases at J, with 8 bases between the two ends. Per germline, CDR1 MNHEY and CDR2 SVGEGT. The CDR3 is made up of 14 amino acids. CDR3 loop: CASSYSWGPYEQYF. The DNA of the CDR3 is TGTGCCAGCAGTTACTCCTGGGGGCCCTACGAGCAGTACTTC.

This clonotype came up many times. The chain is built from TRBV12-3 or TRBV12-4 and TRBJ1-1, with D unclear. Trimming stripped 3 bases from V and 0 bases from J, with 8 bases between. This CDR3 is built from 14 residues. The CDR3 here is CASSFHSLNTEAFF. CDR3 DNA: TGTGCCAGCAGTTTTCACAGCTTGAACACTGAAGCTTTCTTT.

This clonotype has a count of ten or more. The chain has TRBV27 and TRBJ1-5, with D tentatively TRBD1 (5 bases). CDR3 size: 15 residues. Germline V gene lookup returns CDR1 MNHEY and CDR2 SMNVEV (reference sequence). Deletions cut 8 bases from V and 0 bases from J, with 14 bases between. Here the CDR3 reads CASLLGTPSNQPQHF. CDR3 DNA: TGTGCCAGCCTATTAGGGACGCCTAGCAATCAGCCCCAGCATTTT.

CDR3 coding DNA: TGTGCCAGCAGCTTTAGGGGGAGCCAAGAGACCCAGTACTTC. It codes for CASSFRGSQETQYF. This chain uses TRBV5-8 with TRBJ2-5; possible D gene TRBD1, 6 bases. The germline CDR1 and CDR2 sequences are SGHTS and YDEGEE. This CDR3 spans 14 amino acids. The V end was cut by 2 bases, the J end by 1 base, with 9 bases between.

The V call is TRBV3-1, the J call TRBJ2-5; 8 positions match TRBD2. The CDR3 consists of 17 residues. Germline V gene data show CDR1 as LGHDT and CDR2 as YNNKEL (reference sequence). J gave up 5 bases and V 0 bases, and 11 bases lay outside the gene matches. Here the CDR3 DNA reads TGTGCCAGCAGCCAAGATCGGGGACTAGTCGGAAGGGAGACCCAGTACTTC. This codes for CASSQDRGLVGRETQYF.

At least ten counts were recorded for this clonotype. CDR3 region: CSVEGPYEQYF. The CDR3 DNA follows: TGCAGCGTTGAAGGGCCCTACGAGCAGTACTTC. The rearrangement uses TRBV29-1 and TRBJ2-7; D remains ambiguous. From germline, CDR1 is SQVTM and CDR2 ANQGSEA. V dropped 1 base and J dropped 2 bases, with 3 bases sitting between them. This CDR3 spans 11 amino acids.

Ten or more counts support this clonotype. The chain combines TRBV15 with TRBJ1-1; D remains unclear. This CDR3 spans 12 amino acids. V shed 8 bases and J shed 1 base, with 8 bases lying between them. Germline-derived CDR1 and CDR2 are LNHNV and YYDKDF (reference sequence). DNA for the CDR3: TGTGCCACCTCCCCGGAGAACACTGAAGCTTTCTTT. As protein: CATSPENTEAFF.

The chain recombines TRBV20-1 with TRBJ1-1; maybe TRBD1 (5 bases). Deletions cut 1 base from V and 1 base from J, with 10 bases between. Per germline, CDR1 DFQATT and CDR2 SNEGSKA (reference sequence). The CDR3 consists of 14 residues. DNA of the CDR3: TGCAGTGCTAGAGTTCCAGGACAGAACACTGAAGCTTTCTTT. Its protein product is CSARVPGQNTEAFF.

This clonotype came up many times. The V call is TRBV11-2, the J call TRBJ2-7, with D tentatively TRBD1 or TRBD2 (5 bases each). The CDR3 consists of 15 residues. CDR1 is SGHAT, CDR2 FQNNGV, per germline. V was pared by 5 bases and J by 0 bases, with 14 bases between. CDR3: CASSLREGSSYEQYF. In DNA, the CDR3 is TGTGCCAGCAGCCTCAGAGAGGGGAGCTCCTACGAGCAGTACTTC.

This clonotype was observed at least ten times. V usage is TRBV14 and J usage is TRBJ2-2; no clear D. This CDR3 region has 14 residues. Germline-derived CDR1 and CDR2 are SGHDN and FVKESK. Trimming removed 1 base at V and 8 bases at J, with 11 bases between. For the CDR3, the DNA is TGTGCCAGCAGCCAAGCACGCTCGTCTGGGGAGCTGTTTTTT. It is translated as CASSQARSSGELFF.

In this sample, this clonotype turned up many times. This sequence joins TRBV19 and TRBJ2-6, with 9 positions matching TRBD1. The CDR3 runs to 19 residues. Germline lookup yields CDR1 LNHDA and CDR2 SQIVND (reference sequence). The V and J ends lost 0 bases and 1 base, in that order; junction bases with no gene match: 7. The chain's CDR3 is CASSIDRDRGLSGANVLTF. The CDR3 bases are TGTGCCAGTAGTATAGATCGCGACAGGGGGTTGTCTGGGGCCAACGTCCTGACTTTC.

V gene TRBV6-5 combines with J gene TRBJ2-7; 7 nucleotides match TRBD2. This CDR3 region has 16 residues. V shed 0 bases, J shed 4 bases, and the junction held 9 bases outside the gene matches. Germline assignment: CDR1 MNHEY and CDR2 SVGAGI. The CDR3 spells CASSYSLAGEGYEQYF. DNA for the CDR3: TGTGCCAGCAGTTACTCATTGGCGGGAGAGGGGTACGAGCAGTACTTC.